These T cell receptor beta chains were read from a single sample in a study of blood T cell repertoires in COVID-19. Assay: immunoSEQ multiplex PCR; the TCRdb copy retains only in-frame clones and omits some. The table has roughly 220,000 clones, around four fifths seen once. The specimen was PBMCs or T cells enriched from blood (not recorded which). The receptors originated from a man aged 35-49 years who had recovered from COVID-19. CDR3s include the opening cysteine and the closing phenylalanine or tryptophan. The order of the fields is V gene, J gene, clone size, D gene, CDR3 protein, CDR3 DNA. The D gene is left open where the match is weak. Clone size, where shown, is once, few, many, or a class for clones that have expanded.

TRBV6-7	TRBJ1-6	-	-	CASSYRGSNSPLHF	TGTGCCAGCAGTTACAGGGGGAGTAATTCACCCCTCCACTTT
TRBV7-8	TRBJ2-7	-	-	CASSSTPPSYEQYF	TGTGCCAGCAGCTCAACTCCACCCTCCTACGAGCAGTACTTC
TRBV9	TRBJ2-5	-	-	CASSVGPLREETQYF	TGTGCCAGCAGCGTAGGTCCCTTGCGGGAAGAGACCCAGTACTTC
TRBV7-3	TRBJ2-1	-	-	CASSLLQGPQFF	TGTGCCAGCAGCTTGCTTCAGGGGCCCCAGTTCTTC
TRBV5-4	TRBJ2-6	-	TRBD2	CASSPRTSGFSGANVLTF	TGTGCCAGCAGCCCGCGGACTAGCGGCTTCTCTGGGGCCAACGTCCTGACTTTC
TRBV6-2/TRBV6-3	TRBJ1-5	-	-	CASSYTGYSQPQHF	TGTGCCAGCAGTTACACAGGGTACAGTCAGCCCCAGCATTTT
TRBV30	TRBJ2-1	-	-	CAWSVMAGSNEQFF	TGTGCCTGGAGTGTAATGGCAGGGTCGAATGAGCAGTTCTTC
TRBV6-2/TRBV6-3	TRBJ2-1	-	-	CASSYPERIREASDGPFF	TGTGCCAGCAGTTACCCTGAAAGGATCAGGGAGGCTTCCGATGGACCGTTCTTC
TRBV5-1	TRBJ2-7	-	TRBD2	CASSPGTSGDYEQYF	TGCGCCAGCAGCCCGGGGACTAGCGGGGACTACGAGCAGTACTTC
TRBV5-1	TRBJ2-1	-	TRBD2	CASSTGGLAGEEEQFF	TGCGCCAGCAGCACGGGGGGACTAGCGGGAGAAGAAGAGCAGTTCTTC
TRBV7-9	TRBJ2-5	-	TRBD1	CASSLTQGKETQYF	TGTGCCAGCAGCCTTACACAGGGGAAAGAGACCCAGTACTTC
TRBV30	TRBJ1-5	few	-	CAWSVSTGNQPQHF	TGTGCCTGGAGTGTATCCACAGGCAATCAGCCCCAGCATTTT
TRBV28	TRBJ1-5	-	TRBD1	CASRQTGDNQPQHF	TGTGCCAGCAGACAGACAGGGGACAATCAGCCCCAGCATTTT
TRBV28	TRBJ2-5	-	-	CASSLPQETQYF	TGTGCCAGCAGTTTACCTCAAGAGACCCAGTACTTC
TRBV7-9	TRBJ2-7	-	TRBD2	CASSTARAGGPRNEQYF	TGTGCCAGCAGCACCGCACGAGCGGGAGGGCCTAGGAACGAGCAGTACTTC
TRBV9	TRBJ2-1	-	-	CASSVGLGGSYNEQFF	TGTGCCAGCAGCGTTGGGTTAGGGGGCTCCTACAATGAGCAGTTCTTC
TRBV5-1	TRBJ1-1	-	-	CASSLFSRAGTEAFF	TGCGCCAGCAGCCTCTTCTCGAGGGCCGGGACTGAAGCTTTCTTT
TRBV19	TRBJ1-1	-	-	CASSYQGLNTEAFF	TGTGCCAGTAGTTACCAGGGTCTGAACACTGAAGCTTTCTTT
TRBV7-9	TRBJ2-1	-	TRBD1	CASSGDRVQFF	TGTGCCAGCAGCGGGGACAGGGTACAGTTCTTC
TRBV27	TRBJ1-2	-	TRBD1	CASSFEQGPTPYWLGGYTF	TGTGCCAGCAGTTTTGAACAGGGGCCCACCCCCTACTGGCTTGGTGGCTACACCTTC
TRBV28	TRBJ2-7	-	-	CASRGGASEQYF	TGTGCCAGCAGGGGGGGGGCCTCCGAGCAGTACTTC
TRBV7-6	TRBJ2-6	-	-	CASSLGQATVLTF	TGTGCCAGCAGCTTAGGGCAGGCTACCGTCCTGACTTTC
TRBV24-1	TRBJ2-7	-	-	CATSDPNRADEQYF	TGTGCCACCAGTGATCCGAACAGGGCGGACGAGCAGTACTTC
TRBV7-9	TRBJ1-1	-	-	CASSWGGTEAFF	TGTGCCAGCAGCTGGGGGGGGACTGAAGCTTTCTTT
TRBV9	TRBJ1-6	-	TRBD1	CASSPRTGGNNSPLHF	TGTGCCAGCAGCCCCCGGACAGGAGGGAATAATTCACCCCTCCACTTT
TRBV5-4	TRBJ2-2	-	TRBD2	CASSLVAGGNTGELFF	TGTGCCAGCAGCTTGGTTGCGGGGGGAAACACCGGGGAGCTGTTTTTT
TRBV6-2/TRBV6-3	TRBJ1-5	-	TRBD1	CASSYSPGQGAFQPQHF	TGTGCCAGCAGTTACTCGCCGGGCCAGGGGGCTTTTCAGCCCCAGCATTTT
TRBV29-1	TRBJ2-1	-	TRBD2	CSVAWRETYNEQFF	TGCAGCGTTGCTTGGCGGGAGACCTACAATGAGCAGTTCTTC
TRBV28	TRBJ2-7	-	-	CASSRGQLSYEQYF	TGTGCCAGCAGTCGAGGACAACTTTCCTACGAGCAGTACTTC
TRBV7-9	TRBJ2-2	-	TRBD2	CASSPSSGVLTGELFF	TGTGCCAGCAGCCCCTCTAGCGGGGTTTTGACCGGGGAGCTGTTTTTT
TRBV5-5	TRBJ2-2	-	TRBD2	CASSGSGGDRELFF	TGTGCCAGCAGCGGAAGCGGGGGCGACCGGGAGCTGTTTTTT
TRBV14	TRBJ2-1	-	-	CASSQGPVAGGYNEQFF	TGTGCCAGCAGCCAAGGCCCCGTGGCCGGAGGGTACAATGAGCAGTTCTTC
TRBV13	TRBJ2-3	-	-	CASSPRLRIDTQYF	TGTGCCAGCAGCCCGCGACTTAGGATAGATACGCAGTATTTT
TRBV7-3	TRBJ2-5	-	TRBD2	CASSVTSGPQETQYF	TGTGCCAGCAGCGTGACTAGCGGCCCCCAAGAGACCCAGTACTTC
TRBV10-3	TRBJ1-1	-	TRBD1	CAISELGTVTEAFF	TGTGCCATCAGTGAGTTGGGGACAGTCACTGAAGCTTTCTTT
TRBV5-4	TRBJ2-1	-	-	CASSLPPTEQFF	TGTGCCAGCAGCCTACCGCCAACTGAGCAGTTCTTC
TRBV4-3	TRBJ1-1	-	TRBD1	CASSQDDRGAFF	TGCGCCAGCAGCCAGGATGACAGGGGAGCTTTCTTT
TRBV7-3	TRBJ2-7	-	TRBD2	CASSSGTSAHEQYF	TGTGCCAGCAGCTCCGGGACTAGCGCCCACGAGCAGTACTTC
TRBV2	TRBJ1-2	-	TRBD1	CASRRDRGGNYGYTF	TGTGCCAGCAGGAGGGACAGGGGGGGAAACTATGGCTACACCTTC
TRBV5-1	TRBJ1-2	-	TRBD1	CASSPTGGRTPDYGYTF	TGCGCCAGCAGCCCAACAGGGGGCAGGACCCCGGACTATGGCTACACCTTC
TRBV5-5	TRBJ2-5	once	TRBD2	CASSLRVAGGPGETQYF	TGTGCCAGCAGCTTGAGGGTAGCGGGAGGGCCTGGAGAGACCCAGTACTTC
TRBV5-1	TRBJ1-1	-	-	CASSLDPEDTEAFF	TGCGCCAGCAGCTTGGACCCCGAGGACACTGAAGCTTTCTTT
TRBV7-2	TRBJ1-6	-	TRBD1	CASSFSPGQGNSPLHF	TGTGCCAGCAGCTTTTCTCCGGGACAGGGGAATTCACCCCTCCACTTT
TRBV9	TRBJ2-3	-	TRBD1	CASSAPAPGQGADTQYF	TGTGCCAGCAGCGCCCCCGCCCCGGGACAGGGGGCAGATACGCAGTATTTT
TRBV7-9	TRBJ1-1	-	-	CASSLVPGMTEAFF	TGTGCCAGCAGCTTAGTACCGGGGATGACTGAAGCTTTCTTT
TRBV3-1/TRBV3-2	TRBJ1-4	-	-	CASSQGGTYEKLFF	TGTGCCAGCAGCCAGGGGGGGACCTATGAAAAACTGTTTTTT
TRBV2	TRBJ1-6	-	-	CASSAGSPLHF	TGTGCCAGCAGTGCAGGTTCACCCCTCCACTTT
TRBV7-2	TRBJ1-2	-	-	CASSSPRTDSGYTF	TGTGCCAGCAGCTCCCCAAGGACAGACTCTGGCTACACCTTC
TRBV7-2	TRBJ1-5	once	-	CASSFTLGGSQPQHF	TGTGCCAGCAGCTTTACATTGGGAGGCAGTCAGCCCCAGCATTTT
TRBV28	TRBJ2-7	few	TRBD1	CASSPTGQGDEQYF	TGTGCCAGCAGTCCCACGGGACAGGGGGACGAGCAGTACTTC
TRBV28	TRBJ1-4	-	TRBD1	CASSLETAGQGTREKLFF	TGTGCCAGCAGTTTGGAAACGGCGGGACAGGGTACGCGTGAAAAACTGTTTTTT
TRBV7-8	TRBJ1-6	-	-	CASSLAYRGGSSYNSPLHF	TGTGCCAGCAGCTTAGCGTACCGGGGGGGAAGCTCCTATAATTCACCCCTCCACTTT
TRBV19	TRBJ2-5	-	-	CANFQETQYF	TGTGCCAACTTCCAAGAGACCCAGTACTTC
TRBV4-2	TRBJ2-7	once	-	CASSHLQGGYEQYF	TGTGCCAGCAGCCACCTTCAGGGGGGCTACGAGCAGTACTTC
TRBV18	TRBJ1-4	-	-	CASSPTGSNEKLFF	TGTGCCAGCTCCCCCACAGGGTCTAATGAAAAACTGTTTTTT
TRBV11-2	TRBJ1-1	-	-	CASSSTGRDTEAFF	TGTGCCAGCAGCTCAACAGGGAGGGACACTGAAGCTTTCTTT
TRBV30	TRBJ2-7	once	TRBD1	CAWSVGGTGYEQYF	TGTGCCTGGAGTGTAGGAGGGACAGGATACGAGCAGTACTTC